This TCR beta chain was identified during a study of shared clonotypes between healthy human individuals. Study details: Serving as donors were a couple of women and three men, whose ages spanned 18 to 49. Three CD4 naive, three CD4 memory, two CD8 naive and one CD8 memory plate were used per donor. Whole-study results and caveats: Sequencing depth was a factor that was expected to affect clonotype sharing among donors. Shared clonotypes: 4.5% to 6.5% naive CD4, around 3.4% naive CD8, 2.3% memory CD4, 0.4% to 0.45% memory CD8.

On this clone: Its matching antigen is unknown.

Profiling relied on immunoSEQ multiplex PCR, and the TCRdb table lists in-frame clones only, not all of them. The sample carries 2.3 million or so clones, about 92% recorded once. Deletions cut 2 bases from V and 2 bases from J, with 16 bases between. The germline V gene has CDR1 MGHRA and CDR2 YSYEKL. The CDR3 loop spans 16 amino acids. The sequence came from a man aged 18 to 29 in good health. Some clones in this sample may be carry-over from other donors' samples. The genes are TRBV4-1 and TRBJ2-7; D is perhaps TRBD1 (5 bases). The sequenced sample was naive CD4+ T cells from PBMCs. Subset noted: CD45RA+ positively selected. CDR3 nucleotides: TGCGCCAGCAGCCAACTTCTGACAGTTCCTCCCTACGAGCAGTACTTC. Translation: CASSQLLTVPPYEQYF.